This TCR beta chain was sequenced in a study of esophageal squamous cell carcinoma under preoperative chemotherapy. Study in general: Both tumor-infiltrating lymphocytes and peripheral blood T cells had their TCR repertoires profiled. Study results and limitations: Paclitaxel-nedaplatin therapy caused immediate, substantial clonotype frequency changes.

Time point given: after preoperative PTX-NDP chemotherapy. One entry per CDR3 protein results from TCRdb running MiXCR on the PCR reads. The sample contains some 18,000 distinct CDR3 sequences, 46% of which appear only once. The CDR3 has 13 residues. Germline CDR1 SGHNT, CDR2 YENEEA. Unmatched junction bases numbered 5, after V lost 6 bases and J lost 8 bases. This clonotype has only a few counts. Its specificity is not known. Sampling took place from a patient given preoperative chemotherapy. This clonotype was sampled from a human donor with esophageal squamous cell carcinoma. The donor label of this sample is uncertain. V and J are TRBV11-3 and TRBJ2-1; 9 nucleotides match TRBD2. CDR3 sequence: CASRGLARDEQFF. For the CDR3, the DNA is TGTGCCAGCAGGGGACTAGCTAGAGATGAGCAGTTCTTC.